This is a list of T cell receptor beta chains from one sample in a study of T cell repertoires in ileal Crohn's disease. Sequencing used immunoSEQ multiplex PCR; TCRdb keeps in-frame clones, though not all of them. Of under 15,000 clones listed, approximately 80% are singletons. Sequencing was done on a sample of ileal tissue. The source of these receptors is an adult with Crohn's disease. CDR3s include the opening cysteine and the closing phenylalanine or tryptophan. Each record gives: V gene, J gene, clone size, D gene, CDR3 protein, CDR3 DNA. A D gene is named only where the DNA matches it firmly. The size entry is marked missing in some rows and otherwise reads once, few, many or a size class.

V gene: TRBV27
J gene: TRBJ1-5
clone size: .
D gene: .
CDR3 protein: CASKDPRGPGQPQHF
CDR3 DNA: TGTGCCAGCAAAGATCCCCGAGGACCGGGACAGCCCCAGCATTTT

V gene: TRBV18
J gene: TRBJ1-4
clone size: .
D gene: .
CDR3 protein: CASSPVGAGEKLFF
CDR3 DNA: TGTGCCAGCTCACCAGTGGGGGCAGGTGAAAAACTGTTTTTT

V gene: TRBV29-1
J gene: TRBJ1-1
clone size: .
D gene: .
CDR3 protein: CSVQEGRGGAFF
CDR3 DNA: TGCAGCGTTCAAGAGGGCAGGGGTGGAGCTTTCTTT

V gene: TRBV7-2
J gene: TRBJ2-1
clone size: .
D gene: .
CDR3 protein: CASSLALSGNEQFF
CDR3 DNA: TGTGCCAGCAGCTTAGCGCTTTCCGGTAATGAGCAGTTCTTC

V gene: TRBV19
J gene: TRBJ1-2
clone size: .
D gene: .
CDR3 protein: CASSPEPRPYGYTF
CDR3 DNA: TGTGCCAGTAGTCCAGAGCCTAGACCCTATGGCTACACCTTC

V gene: TRBV28
J gene: TRBJ2-5
clone size: .
D gene: .
CDR3 protein: CASSLPQSRETQYF
CDR3 DNA: TGTGCCAGCAGTTTGCCCCAGTCGCGGGAGACCCAGTACTTC

V gene: TRBV6-1
J gene: TRBJ2-7
clone size: .
D gene: TRBD2
CDR3 protein: CASSETSGGPRYEQYF
CDR3 DNA: TGTGCCAGCAGTGAAACTAGCGGGGGCCCCCGCTACGAGCAGTACTTC

V gene: TRBV7-2
J gene: TRBJ2-2
clone size: .
D gene: .
CDR3 protein: CASSLAANTGELFF
CDR3 DNA: TGTGCCAGCAGCTTGGCCGCGAACACCGGGGAGCTGTTTTTT

V gene: TRBV5-1
J gene: TRBJ2-2
clone size: .
D gene: .
CDR3 protein: CASSPLTGVGTGELFF
CDR3 DNA: TGCGCCAGCAGCCCGCTGACAGGTGTGGGCACCGGGGAGCTGTTTTTT

V gene: TRBV5-1
J gene: TRBJ2-1
clone size: .
D gene: .
CDR3 protein: CASSLGGGLYNEQFF
CDR3 DNA: TGCGCCAGCAGCTTGGGTGGAGGGCTCTACAATGAGCAGTTCTTC

V gene: TRBV14
J gene: TRBJ2-7
clone size: .
D gene: TRBD1
CDR3 protein: CASSQTRRQGVDEQYF
CDR3 DNA: TGTGCCAGCAGCCAAACCCGTCGACAGGGAGTAGACGAGCAGTACTTC

V gene: TRBV9
J gene: TRBJ2-1
clone size: few
D gene: TRBD2
CDR3 protein: CASSGQRGGTREQFF
CDR3 DNA: TGTGCCAGCAGCGGACAGCGGGGGGGTACAAGGGAGCAGTTCTTC

V gene: TRBV21-1
J gene: TRBJ2-4
clone size: .
D gene: .
CDR3 protein: CASSKPSDSLAKNIQYF
CDR3 DNA: TGTGCCAGCAGCAAACCATCGGACAGCCTAGCCAAAAACATTCAGTACTTC

V gene: TRBV18
J gene: TRBJ1-4
clone size: .
D gene: .
CDR3 protein: CASSPLGSEKLFF
CDR3 DNA: TGTGCCAGCTCACCACTGGGGAGTGAAAAACTGTTTTTT

V gene: TRBV28
J gene: TRBJ2-5
clone size: .
D gene: .
CDR3 protein: CASSFSVRETQYF
CDR3 DNA: TGTGCCAGCAGTTTTTCCGTGAGGGAGACCCAGTACTTC

V gene: TRBV6-4
J gene: TRBJ2-5
clone size: .
D gene: TRBD1
CDR3 protein: CASSETRQGADETQYF
CDR3 DNA: TGTGCCAGCAGTGAGACCCGCCAGGGGGCCGATGAGACCCAGTACTTC

V gene: TRBV10-1
J gene: TRBJ2-3
clone size: few
D gene: .
CDR3 protein: CASSEEQDTDTQYF
CDR3 DNA: TGCGCCAGCAGTGAAGAACAGGATACAGATACGCAGTATTTT

V gene: TRBV7-6
J gene: TRBJ2-7
clone size: .
D gene: TRBD1
CDR3 protein: CASSLAGTGTYEQYF
CDR3 DNA: TGTGCCAGCAGCTTAGCCGGGACAGGGACCTACGAGCAGTACTTC

V gene: TRBV2
J gene: TRBJ2-1
clone size: .
D gene: .
CDR3 protein: CATRTDNEQFF
CDR3 DNA: TGTGCCACCCGGACAGACAATGAGCAGTTCTTC

V gene: TRBV27
J gene: TRBJ2-7
clone size: .
D gene: TRBD2
CDR3 protein: CASSRLAGLDTYYEQYF
CDR3 DNA: TGTGCCAGCAGTAGACTAGCGGGGCTGGACACCTATTACGAGCAGTACTTC

V gene: TRBV7-2
J gene: TRBJ2-5
clone size: .
D gene: TRBD2
CDR3 protein: CASSLDRGSGGLQETQYF
CDR3 DNA: TGTGCCAGCAGCTTAGACCGTGGTAGCGGGGGACTGCAAGAGACCCAGTACTTC

V gene: TRBV28
J gene: TRBJ2-2
clone size: .
D gene: TRBD2
CDR3 protein: CASSSGTSGYTGELFF
CDR3 DNA: TGTGCCAGCAGTTCAGGCACTAGCGGCTACACCGGGGAGCTGTTTTTT

V gene: TRBV6-5
J gene: TRBJ2-7
clone size: .
D gene: TRBD1
CDR3 protein: CASRKTGIGEQYF
CDR3 DNA: TGTGCCAGCAGGAAGACAGGGATCGGTGAGCAGTACTTC

V gene: TRBV20-1
J gene: TRBJ2-5
clone size: .
D gene: .
CDR3 protein: CSAPPEETQYF
CDR3 DNA: TGCAGTGCCCCCCCGGAAGAGACCCAGTACTTC

V gene: TRBV18
J gene: TRBJ1-1
clone size: .
D gene: TRBD1
CDR3 protein: CASSPRGQGDTEAFF
CDR3 DNA: TGTGCCAGCTCACCCAGGGGACAGGGGGACACTGAAGCTTTCTTT

V gene: TRBV7-2
J gene: TRBJ1-4
clone size: large
D gene: .
CDR3 protein: CASSPGTVNEKLFF
CDR3 DNA: TGTGCCAGCAGCCCCGGGACTGTGAATGAAAAACTGTTTTTT

V gene: TRBV27
J gene: TRBJ2-5
clone size: .
D gene: .
CDR3 protein: CASSPLGAQMETQYF
CDR3 DNA: TGTGCCAGCAGTCCCCTAGGGGCCCAGATGGAGACCCAGTACTTC

V gene: TRBV2
J gene: TRBJ1-2
clone size: .
D gene: .
CDR3 protein: CASSEGGGGDGYTF
CDR3 DNA: TGTGCCAGCAGTGAAGGAGGAGGGGGGGATGGCTACACCTTC

V gene: TRBV7-2
J gene: TRBJ2-5
clone size: .
D gene: .
CDR3 protein: CASSRNVAGVETQYF
CDR3 DNA: TGTGCCAGCAGCCGAAATGTAGCTGGAGTGGAGACCCAGTACTTC

V gene: TRBV19
J gene: TRBJ1-2
clone size: .
D gene: TRBD1
CDR3 protein: CASRDILTGFGYTF
CDR3 DNA: TGTGCCAGTAGAGACATTTTGACAGGGTTCGGCTACACCTTC

V gene: TRBV14
J gene: TRBJ1-4
clone size: few
D gene: .
CDR3 protein: CASSQEAGTNEKLFF
CDR3 DNA: TGTGCCAGCAGCCAAGAGGCAGGGACAAATGAAAAACTGTTTTTT

V gene: TRBV4-3
J gene: TRBJ2-1
clone size: .
D gene: TRBD2
CDR3 protein: CASSQDVAGDEQFF
CDR3 DNA: TGCGCCAGCAGCCAAGACGTCGCGGGGGATGAGCAGTTCTTC

V gene: TRBV2
J gene: TRBJ1-2
clone size: .
D gene: .
CDR3 protein: CAARKDESNYGYTF
CDR3 DNA: TGTGCCGCCAGAAAAGATGAATCTAACTATGGCTACACCTTC

V gene: TRBV10-3
J gene: TRBJ1-4
clone size: few
D gene: .
CDR3 protein: CAISQGQNEKLFF
CDR3 DNA: TGTGCCATCAGTCAGGGGCAGAATGAAAAACTGTTTTTT

V gene: TRBV6-5
J gene: TRBJ2-6
clone size: .
D gene: .
CDR3 protein: CASKLSGANVLTF
CDR3 DNA: TGTGCCAGCAAGCTCTCTGGGGCCAACGTCCTGACTTTC

V gene: TRBV5-1
J gene: TRBJ2-3
clone size: .
D gene: TRBD1
CDR3 protein: CASSLGRGGTGVVDTQYF
CDR3 DNA: TGCGCCAGCAGCCTGGGTCGAGGGGGGACAGGGGTCGTAGATACGCAGTATTTT

V gene: TRBV10-1
J gene: TRBJ2-5
clone size: .
D gene: TRBD2
CDR3 protein: CASSESGLAGYQETQYF
CDR3 DNA: TGCGCCAGCAGTGAGTCAGGACTAGCGGGGTACCAAGAGACCCAGTACTTC

V gene: TRBV2
J gene: TRBJ2-3
clone size: once
D gene: TRBD2
CDR3 protein: CASSERTSGLRGTDTQYF
CDR3 DNA: TGTGCCAGCAGTGAGAGGACTAGCGGGCTTCGCGGCACAGATACGCAGTATTTT

V gene: TRBV10-3
J gene: TRBJ1-3
clone size: .
D gene: .
CDR3 protein: CAISEGSGGNTIYF
CDR3 DNA: TGTGCCATCAGTGAAGGGAGTGGTGGAAACACCATATATTTT

V gene: TRBV4-1
J gene: TRBJ2-3
clone size: .
D gene: TRBD2
CDR3 protein: CASSPQRDSGKSDTQYF
CDR3 DNA: TGCGCCAGCAGCCCCCAGCGGGATAGCGGAAAATCAGATACGCAGTATTTT

V gene: TRBV9
J gene: TRBJ2-7
clone size: once
D gene: .
CDR3 protein: CASSVGGAPTVQYF
CDR3 DNA: TGTGCCAGCAGCGTCGGTGGAGCGCCGACGGTGCAGTACTTC

V gene: TRBV6-1
J gene: TRBJ1-1
clone size: .
D gene: .
CDR3 protein: CASRRTENTEAFF
CDR3 DNA: TGTGCCAGCAGGAGAACAGAGAACACTGAAGCTTTCTTT

V gene: TRBV7-2
J gene: TRBJ2-7
clone size: .
D gene: .
CDR3 protein: CASSPSYEQYF
CDR3 DNA: TGTGCCAGCAGCCCATCCTACGAGCAGTACTTC

V gene: TRBV7-2
J gene: TRBJ1-6
clone size: .
D gene: .
CDR3 protein: CASSFGVDENSPLHF
CDR3 DNA: TGTGCCAGCAGCTTCGGGGTAGATGAGAATTCACCCCTCCACTTT

V gene: TRBV4-1
J gene: TRBJ1-5
clone size: .
D gene: .
CDR3 protein: CASSRQYNQPQHF
CDR3 DNA: TGCGCCAGCAGCCGACAGTACAATCAGCCCCAGCATTTT

V gene: TRBV4-3
J gene: TRBJ2-3
clone size: few
D gene: TRBD2
CDR3 protein: CASSQELAGAGATDTQYF
CDR3 DNA: TGCGCCAGCAGCCAAGAACTAGCGGGGGCCGGAGCCACAGATACGCAGTATTTT

V gene: TRBV5-1
J gene: TRBJ1-2
clone size: .
D gene: TRBD1
CDR3 protein: CASSPGQPNDGYTF
CDR3 DNA: TGCGCCAGCAGCCCGGGACAGCCGAACGATGGCTACACCTTC

V gene: TRBV28
J gene: TRBJ1-1
clone size: .
D gene: .
CDR3 protein: CASSLSTAGTTFF
CDR3 DNA: TGTGCCAGCAGTTTATCGACCGCTGGGACAACTTTCTTT

V gene: TRBV5-1
J gene: TRBJ1-1
clone size: .
D gene: .
CDR3 protein: CASSSQTGNTEAFF
CDR3 DNA: TGCGCCAGCAGCTCCCAGACAGGGAACACTGAAGCTTTCTTT

V gene: TRBV6-5
J gene: TRBJ2-7
clone size: .
D gene: .
CDR3 protein: CASRNRGGRGEQYF
CDR3 DNA: TGTGCCAGCAGAAACAGGGGGGGCCGGGGGGAGCAGTACTTC

V gene: TRBV15
J gene: TRBJ2-1
clone size: .
D gene: TRBD1
CDR3 protein: CATSRDRRGQDNEQFF
CDR3 DNA: TGTGCCACCAGCAGAGATCGGAGGGGACAGGACAATGAGCAGTTCTTC

V gene: TRBV7-8
J gene: TRBJ2-7
clone size: .
D gene: TRBD2
CDR3 protein: CASSLEGGSGRPYEQYF
CDR3 DNA: TGTGCCAGCAGCTTAGAGGGCGGTAGCGGGAGACCCTACGAGCAGTACTTC

V gene: TRBV7-3
J gene: TRBJ2-5
clone size: .
D gene: TRBD1
CDR3 protein: CASSWGTGDLAAQYF
CDR3 DNA: TGTGCCAGCAGCTGGGGGACAGGGGACCTTGCGGCCCAGTACTTC

V gene: TRBV7-9
J gene: TRBJ2-7
clone size: .
D gene: .
CDR3 protein: CASSATTGRYGEQYF
CDR3 DNA: TGTGCCAGCAGCGCCACGACAGGGAGGTATGGCGAGCAGTACTTC

V gene: TRBV11-2
J gene: TRBJ2-5
clone size: .
D gene: TRBD1
CDR3 protein: CASRPGQGRVTQYF
CDR3 DNA: TGTGCCAGCAGGCCGGGACAGGGGAGGGTGACCCAGTACTTC

V gene: TRBV2
J gene: TRBJ2-1
clone size: .
D gene: TRBD2
CDR3 protein: CASRATTGTSGGKSYNEQFF
CDR3 DNA: TGTGCCAGCAGAGCAACCACCGGGACTAGCGGGGGGAAATCCTACAATGAGCAGTTCTTC

V gene: TRBV7-2
J gene: TRBJ1-1
clone size: once
D gene: .
CDR3 protein: CASSLGMVFEAFF
CDR3 DNA: TGTGCCAGCAGCTTGGGCATGGTCTTTGAAGCTTTCTTT

V gene: TRBV5-1
J gene: TRBJ2-2
clone size: .
D gene: TRBD1
CDR3 protein: CASSLGGVGTGELFF
CDR3 DNA: TGCGCCAGCAGCTTAGGGGGCGTCGGCACCGGGGAGCTGTTTTTT

V gene: TRBV7-9
J gene: TRBJ1-2
clone size: .
D gene: .
CDR3 protein: CASSPPTDTLPGYTF
CDR3 DNA: TGTGCCAGCAGCCCCCCGACAGATACTCTCCCTGGCTACACCTTC

V gene: TRBV4-3
J gene: TRBJ1-2
clone size: .
D gene: TRBD1
CDR3 protein: CASSQGTGVGYTF
CDR3 DNA: TGCGCCAGCAGCCAAGGGACAGGGGTTGGCTACACCTTC